This TCR beta chain appears in the sequencing data of a study of blood T cell repertoires in COVID-19 (dated by TCRdb to about 2020). Study-wide context: Collaborator samples came from the United States, Italy and Spain and covered acute and convalescent phases of COVID-19. The prospective study material was composed of cDNA or gDNA derived from T cells, B-cell-depleted T cells, or PBMCs. Deeply sampled blood TCRbeta repertoires from subjects exposed to, actively infected with, or recovered from COVID-19 were included in the dataset. The repertoires were made available in a free public database intended to serve as a resource for research on the immune response to SARS-CoV-2. Samples came from the ongoing ImmuneRACE study (first 160 participants) plus 1,254 subjects from 6 global collaborators. The sample metadata nearly always contained a de-identified subject ID, COVID-19 status, age in years and sex. Where available, HLA class I and class II types were taken from metadata supplied by the sample provider and were not determined by assay-based typing. Here is what the overall study found, with its caveats: The amount of clinical and demographic metadata varied by source and participant and was provided uncurated.

TCRbeta CDR3 regions were amplified from genomic DNA by means of the immunoSEQ Assay, a bias-controlled multiplex PCR. Per the authors' processing: The number of nucleated cells in each sample was estimated from the amplification of reference gene primers within the assay. Sequence reads were collapsed and filtered to measure the absolute abundance of every unique TCRbeta CDR3 rearrangement. For each sample, productive Simpson clonality was calculated as the square root of Simpson's diversity index across productive rearrangements. TCRdb provides this immuneACCESS table in a form limited to in-frame rearrangements. Some clones are lacking; in checked studies, under half of them reflect an unresolved V gene, and why the rest are absent is not known. That table supplies the V and J calls and clone size; D and trimming were determined from the DNA. Counted in this sample were 50,000 to 65,000 clones; 75% to 90% of them appeared once. In total, the top ten clones hold around 13% of the sample.

On this clone: It lacks a known antigen. No base qualities exist here, and no much larger clone lies one base off it.

Collaborating institutions collected whole blood in K2EDTA tubes following their own protocols. Collaborator samples were shipped for TCRbeta analysis as frozen whole blood, isolated PBMCs, or DNA extracted from either sample type. Taken from cysteine to phenylalanine, the CDR3 has 16 residues. The CDR3 DNA has 48 bases and is translated from base 1. This receptor was identified in a human donor in a cohort sampled during active COVID-19. Sequencing used peripheral blood. This sequence uses TRBV21-1 and TRBJ1-3; whether TRBD1, the table's D call, matches the DNA was not checked. TRBV21-1 is a listed pseudogene. The CDR3 reads CASSKGYSHSGNTIYF. The DNA sequence is as follows: TGTGCCAGCAGCAAAGGGTACAGCCACTCTGGAAACACCATATATTTT.